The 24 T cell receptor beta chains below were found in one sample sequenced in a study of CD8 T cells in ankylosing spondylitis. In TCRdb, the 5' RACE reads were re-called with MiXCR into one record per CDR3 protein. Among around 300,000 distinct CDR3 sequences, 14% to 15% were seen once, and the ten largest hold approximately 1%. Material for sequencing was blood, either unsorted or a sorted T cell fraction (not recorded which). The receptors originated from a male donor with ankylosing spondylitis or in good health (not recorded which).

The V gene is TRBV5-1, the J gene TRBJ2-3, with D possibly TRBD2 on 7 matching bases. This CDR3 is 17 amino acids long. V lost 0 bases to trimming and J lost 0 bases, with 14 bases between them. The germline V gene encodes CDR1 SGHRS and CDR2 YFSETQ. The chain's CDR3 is CASSLDLGGGSTDTQYF. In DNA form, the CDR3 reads TGCGCCAGCAGCTTGGACTTAGGGGGAGGGAGCACAGATACGCAGTATTTT.

The chain's CDR3 is CASGLQGYVMNEQFF. Here the CDR3 DNA reads TGTGCCAGCGGCCTACAAGGGTACGTGATGAATGAGCAGTTCTTC. This chain connects TRBV14 to TRBJ2-1; no clear D gene. Germline V CDR1 and CDR2: SGHDN, FVKESK. The V gene lost 8 bases and the J gene lost 7 bases, with 21 bases spanning the gap. The CDR3 is 15 residues long.

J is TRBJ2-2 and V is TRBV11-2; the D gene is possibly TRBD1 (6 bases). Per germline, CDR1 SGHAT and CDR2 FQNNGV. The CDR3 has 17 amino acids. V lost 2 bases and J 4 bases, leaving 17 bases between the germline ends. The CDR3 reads CASSLTGSAVSTGELFF. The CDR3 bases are TGTGCCAGCAGCTTAACAGGGAGTGCTGTTAGCACCGGGGAGCTGTTTTTT. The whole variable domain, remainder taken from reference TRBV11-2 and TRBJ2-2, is EAGVAQSPRYKIIEKRQSVAFWCNPISGHATLYWYQQILGQGPKLLIQFQNNGVVDDSQLPKDRFSAERLKGVDSTLKIQPAKLEDSAVYLCASSLTGSAVSTGELFFGEGSRLTVL.

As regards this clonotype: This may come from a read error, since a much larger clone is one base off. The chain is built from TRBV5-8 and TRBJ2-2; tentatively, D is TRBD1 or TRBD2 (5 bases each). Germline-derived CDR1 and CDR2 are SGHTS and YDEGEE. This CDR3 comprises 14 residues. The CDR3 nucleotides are TGTGCCATCAGCAGAGGGACCATCACCGGGGAGCTGTTTTTT. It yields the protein CAISRGTITGELFF.

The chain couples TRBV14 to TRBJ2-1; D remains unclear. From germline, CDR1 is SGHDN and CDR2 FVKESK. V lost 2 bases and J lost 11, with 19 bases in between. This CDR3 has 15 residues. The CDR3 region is CASSQIGPRPVKQFF. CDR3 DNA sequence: TGTGCCAGCAGCCAAATTGGACCCCGGCCAGTGAAGCAGTTCTTC.

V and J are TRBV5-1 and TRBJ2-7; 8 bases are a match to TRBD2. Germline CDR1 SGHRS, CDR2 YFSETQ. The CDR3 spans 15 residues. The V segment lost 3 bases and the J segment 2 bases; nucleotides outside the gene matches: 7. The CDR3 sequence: CASSSVAGTTYEQYF. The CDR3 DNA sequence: TGCGCCAGCAGCTCGGTAGCGGGGACCACCTACGAGCAGTACTTC.

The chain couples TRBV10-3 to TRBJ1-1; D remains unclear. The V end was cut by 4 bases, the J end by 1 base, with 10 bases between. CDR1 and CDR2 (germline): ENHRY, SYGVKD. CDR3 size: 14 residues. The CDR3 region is CAISGPLGNTEAFF. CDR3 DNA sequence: TGTGCCATCAGTGGCCCCCTGGGGAACACTGAAGCTTTCTTT.

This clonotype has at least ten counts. DNA for the CDR3: TGTGCCAGCAGTGATGTCCCGACTGAAGCTTTCTTT. As protein: CASSDVPTEAFF. J is TRBJ1-1 and V is TRBV12-3 or TRBV12-4, with no clear D. This CDR3 has 12 amino acids. V gave up 5 bases and J gave up 5 bases, with 9 bases separating them.

Here the CDR3 reads CAISELVGAGTDTQYF. CDR3 DNA: TGTGCCATCAGTGAGTTGGTGGGAGCCGGCACAGATACGCAGTATTTT. This chain joins TRBV10-3 and TRBJ2-3, with D perhaps matching TRBD2 (5 bases). This CDR3 has 16 amino acids. Trimming pared 1 base from V and 1 base from J, leaving 12 bases between. In germline, CDR1 is ENHRY, CDR2 SYGVKD.

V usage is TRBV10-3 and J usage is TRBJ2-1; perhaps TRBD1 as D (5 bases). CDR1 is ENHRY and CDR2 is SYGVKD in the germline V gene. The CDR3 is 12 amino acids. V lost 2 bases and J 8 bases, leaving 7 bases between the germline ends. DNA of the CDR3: TGTGCCATCAGTGAGAGGGGTGATGAGCAGTTCTTC. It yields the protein CAISERGDEQFF.

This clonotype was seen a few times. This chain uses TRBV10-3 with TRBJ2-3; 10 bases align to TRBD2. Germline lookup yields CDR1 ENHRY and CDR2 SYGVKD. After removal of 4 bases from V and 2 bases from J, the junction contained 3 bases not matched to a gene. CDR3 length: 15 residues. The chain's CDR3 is CAISALAGDTDTQYF. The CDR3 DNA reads TGTGCCATCAGTGCCCTAGCGGGGGACACAGATACGCAGTATTTT.

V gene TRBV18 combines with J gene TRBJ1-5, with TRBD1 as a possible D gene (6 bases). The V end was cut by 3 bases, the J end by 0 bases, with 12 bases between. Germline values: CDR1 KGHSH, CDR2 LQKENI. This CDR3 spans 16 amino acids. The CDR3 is CASSPGTPDSNQPQHF. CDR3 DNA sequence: TGTGCCAGCTCACCCGGGACACCTGATAGCAATCAGCCCCAGCATTTT.

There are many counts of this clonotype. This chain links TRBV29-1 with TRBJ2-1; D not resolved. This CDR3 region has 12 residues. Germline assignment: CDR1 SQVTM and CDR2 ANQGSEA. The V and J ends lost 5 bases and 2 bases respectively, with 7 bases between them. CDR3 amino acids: CSVTGTYNEQFF. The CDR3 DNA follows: TGCAGCGTTACCGGTACCTACAATGAGCAGTTCTTC.

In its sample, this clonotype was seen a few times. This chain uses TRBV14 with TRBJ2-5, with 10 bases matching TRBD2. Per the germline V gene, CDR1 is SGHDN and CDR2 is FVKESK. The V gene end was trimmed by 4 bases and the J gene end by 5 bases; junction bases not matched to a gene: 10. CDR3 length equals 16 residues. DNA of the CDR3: TGTGCCAGCAGCCCAGATCGAGCGGGAGGGCGTGAGACCCAGTACTTC. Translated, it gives CASSPDRAGGRETQYF.

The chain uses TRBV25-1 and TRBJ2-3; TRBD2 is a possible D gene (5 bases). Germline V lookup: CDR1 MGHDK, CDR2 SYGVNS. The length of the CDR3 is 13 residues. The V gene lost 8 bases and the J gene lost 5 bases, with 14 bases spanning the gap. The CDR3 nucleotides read TGTGCCAGCTGGCAAGAGGGCCAAGATACGCAGTATTTT. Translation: CASWQEGQDTQYF.

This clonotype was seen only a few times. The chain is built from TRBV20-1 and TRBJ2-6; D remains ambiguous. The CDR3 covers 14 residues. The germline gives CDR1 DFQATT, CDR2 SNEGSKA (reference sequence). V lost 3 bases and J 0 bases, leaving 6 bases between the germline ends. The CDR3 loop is CSARWGSGANVLTF. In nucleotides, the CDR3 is TGCAGTGCTAGGTGGGGCTCTGGGGCCAACGTCCTGACTTTC.

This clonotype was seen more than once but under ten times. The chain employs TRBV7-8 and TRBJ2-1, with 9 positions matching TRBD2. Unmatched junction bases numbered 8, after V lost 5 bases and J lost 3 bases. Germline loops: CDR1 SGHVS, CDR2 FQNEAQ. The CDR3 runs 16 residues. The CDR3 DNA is TGTGCCAGCAGCCCAGGCCGACTAGCGGTCTACAATGAGCAGTTCTTC. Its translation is CASSPGRLAVYNEQFF.

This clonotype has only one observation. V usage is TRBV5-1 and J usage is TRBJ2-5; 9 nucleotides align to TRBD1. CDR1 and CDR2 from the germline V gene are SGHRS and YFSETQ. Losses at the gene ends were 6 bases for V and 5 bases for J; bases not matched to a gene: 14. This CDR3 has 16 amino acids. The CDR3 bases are TGCGCCAGCACCTCCGCTGGGACAGGGCCCCACGAGACCCAGTACTTC. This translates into CASTSAGTGPHETQYF.

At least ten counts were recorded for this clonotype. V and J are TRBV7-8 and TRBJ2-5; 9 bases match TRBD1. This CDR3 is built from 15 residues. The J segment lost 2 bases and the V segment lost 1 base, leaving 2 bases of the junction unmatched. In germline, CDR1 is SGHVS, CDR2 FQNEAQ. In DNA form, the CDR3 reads TGTGCCAGCAGCTTAGGGGGACAGGGACAAGAGACCCAGTACTTC. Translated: CASSLGGQGQETQYF.

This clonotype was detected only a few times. CDR3 bases: TGTGCCAGCAGTCTCGGGTTTTTTGGCTACACCTTC. Translation: CASSLGFFGYTF. The chain recombines TRBV12-3 or TRBV12-4 with TRBJ1-2; D unclear. The CDR3 is made up of 12 amino acids. V shed 5 bases and J shed 7 bases, with 11 bases lying between them.

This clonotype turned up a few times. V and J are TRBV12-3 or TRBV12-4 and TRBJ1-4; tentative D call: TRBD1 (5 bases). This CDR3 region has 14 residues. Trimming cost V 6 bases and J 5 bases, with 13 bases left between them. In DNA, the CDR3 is TGTGCCAGCAGCCCAGGGTTGGCGAATGAAAAACTGTTTTTT. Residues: CASSPGLANEKLFF.

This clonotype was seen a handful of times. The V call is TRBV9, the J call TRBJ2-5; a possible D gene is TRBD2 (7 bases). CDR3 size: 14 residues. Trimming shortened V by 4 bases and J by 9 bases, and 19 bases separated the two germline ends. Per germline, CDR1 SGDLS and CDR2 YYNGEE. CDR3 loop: CASSSMGGAEAQYF. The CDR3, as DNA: TGTGCCAGCAGCTCTATGGGGGGGGCCGAGGCCCAGTACTTC.

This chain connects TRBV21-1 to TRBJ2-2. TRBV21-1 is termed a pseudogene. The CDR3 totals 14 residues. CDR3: CASSKSEGTGELFF. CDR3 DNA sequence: TGTGCCAGCAGCAAGTCCGAAGGTACCGGGGAGCTGTTTTTT.

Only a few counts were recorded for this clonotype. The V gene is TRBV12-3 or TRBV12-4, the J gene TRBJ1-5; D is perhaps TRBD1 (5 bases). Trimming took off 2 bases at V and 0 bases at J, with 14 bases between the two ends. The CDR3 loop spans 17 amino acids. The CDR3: CASSLMSGDFSNQPQHF. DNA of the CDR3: TGTGCCAGCAGTTTAATGAGCGGGGACTTTAGCAATCAGCCCCAGCATTTT.